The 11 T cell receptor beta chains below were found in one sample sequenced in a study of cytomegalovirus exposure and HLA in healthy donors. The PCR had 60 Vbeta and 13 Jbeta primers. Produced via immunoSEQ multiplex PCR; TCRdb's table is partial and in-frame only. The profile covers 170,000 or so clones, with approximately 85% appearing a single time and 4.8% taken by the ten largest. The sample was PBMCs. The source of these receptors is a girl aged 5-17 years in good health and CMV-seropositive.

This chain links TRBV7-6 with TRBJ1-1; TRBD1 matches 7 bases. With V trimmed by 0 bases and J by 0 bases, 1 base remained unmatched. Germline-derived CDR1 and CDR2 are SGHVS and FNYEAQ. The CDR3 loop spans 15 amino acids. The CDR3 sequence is CASSLAGQMNTEAFF. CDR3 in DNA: TGTGCCAGCAGCTTAGCGGGACAGATGAACACTGAAGCTTTCTTT.

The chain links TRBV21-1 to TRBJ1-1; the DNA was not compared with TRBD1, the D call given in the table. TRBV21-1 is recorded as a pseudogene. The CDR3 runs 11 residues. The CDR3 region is CASTQGAPAFF. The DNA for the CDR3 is TGTGCCAGCACCCAAGGGGCCCCTGCTTTCTTT.

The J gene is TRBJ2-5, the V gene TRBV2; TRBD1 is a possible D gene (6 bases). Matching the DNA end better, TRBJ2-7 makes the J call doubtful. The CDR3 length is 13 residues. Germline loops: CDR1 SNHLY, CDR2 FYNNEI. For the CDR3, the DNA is TGTGCCACAATGGACAGTTCGTCCTACGAGCAGTACTTC. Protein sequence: CATMDSSSYEQYF.

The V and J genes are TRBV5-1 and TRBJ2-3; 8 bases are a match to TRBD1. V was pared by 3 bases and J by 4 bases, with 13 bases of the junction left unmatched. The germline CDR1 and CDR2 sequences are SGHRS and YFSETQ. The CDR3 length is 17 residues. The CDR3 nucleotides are TGCGCCAGCAGCTCAGGGACAGGCCCAATGGGAGCAGATACGCAGTATTTT. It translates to CASSSGTGPMGADTQYF.

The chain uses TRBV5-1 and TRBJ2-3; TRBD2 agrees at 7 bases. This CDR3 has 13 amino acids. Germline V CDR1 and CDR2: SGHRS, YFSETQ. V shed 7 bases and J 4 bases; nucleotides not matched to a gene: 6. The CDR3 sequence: CASGEGLADTQYF. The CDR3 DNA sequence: TGCGCCAGCGGGGAGGGGCTCGCAGATACGCAGTATTTT.

The DNA of the CDR3 is TGTGCCAGCAGCTTAACGGGGGTGGACACTGAAGCTTTCTTT. The encoded protein is CASSLTGVDTEAFF. The V call is TRBV7-8, the J call TRBJ1-1, with D possibly matching TRBD1 (5 bases). Germline CDR1 is SGHVS and CDR2 is FQNEAQ. The CDR3 has 14 residues. V was clipped by 2 bases and J by 3 bases, with 10 bases between them.

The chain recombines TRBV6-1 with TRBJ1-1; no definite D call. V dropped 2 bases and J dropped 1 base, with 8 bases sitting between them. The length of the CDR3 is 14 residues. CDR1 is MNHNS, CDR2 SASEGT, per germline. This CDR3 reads CASSEREANTEAFF. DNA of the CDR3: TGTGCCAGCAGTGAACGGGAGGCGAACACTGAAGCTTTCTTT.

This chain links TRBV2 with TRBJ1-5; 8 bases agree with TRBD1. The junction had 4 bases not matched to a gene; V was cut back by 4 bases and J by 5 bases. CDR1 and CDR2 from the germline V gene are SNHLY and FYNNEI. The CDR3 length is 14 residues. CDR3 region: CASSAVDRDQPQHF. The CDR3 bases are TGTGCCAGCAGTGCCGTGGACAGGGATCAGCCCCAGCATTTT.

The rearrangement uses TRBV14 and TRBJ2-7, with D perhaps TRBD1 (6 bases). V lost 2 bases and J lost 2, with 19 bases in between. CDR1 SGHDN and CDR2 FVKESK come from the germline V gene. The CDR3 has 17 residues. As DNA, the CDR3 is TGTGCCAGCAGCCAATTCCTAAGTTTCGGACAGCCCTACGAGCAGTACTTC. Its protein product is CASSQFLSFGQPYEQYF.

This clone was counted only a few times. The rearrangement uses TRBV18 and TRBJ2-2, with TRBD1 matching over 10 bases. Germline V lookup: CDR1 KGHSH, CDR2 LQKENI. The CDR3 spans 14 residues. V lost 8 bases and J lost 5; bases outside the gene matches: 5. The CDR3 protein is CASQPGQGTGELFF. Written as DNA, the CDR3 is TGTGCCAGCCAACCGGGACAGGGGACCGGGGAGCTGTTTTTT.

Here the CDR3 DNA reads TGTGCCAGCAGCCACGGCGGACAGGCCCACAATGAGCAGTTCTTC. Amino acid sequence: CASSHGGQAHNEQFF. The genes are TRBV5-4 and TRBJ2-1, with 7 positions matching TRBD1. Trimming at V came to 4 bases and at J to 5 bases, leaving 9 bases not matched to a gene. The germline CDR1 and CDR2 sequences are SGHNT and YYREEE (reference sequence). This CDR3 has 15 amino acids.